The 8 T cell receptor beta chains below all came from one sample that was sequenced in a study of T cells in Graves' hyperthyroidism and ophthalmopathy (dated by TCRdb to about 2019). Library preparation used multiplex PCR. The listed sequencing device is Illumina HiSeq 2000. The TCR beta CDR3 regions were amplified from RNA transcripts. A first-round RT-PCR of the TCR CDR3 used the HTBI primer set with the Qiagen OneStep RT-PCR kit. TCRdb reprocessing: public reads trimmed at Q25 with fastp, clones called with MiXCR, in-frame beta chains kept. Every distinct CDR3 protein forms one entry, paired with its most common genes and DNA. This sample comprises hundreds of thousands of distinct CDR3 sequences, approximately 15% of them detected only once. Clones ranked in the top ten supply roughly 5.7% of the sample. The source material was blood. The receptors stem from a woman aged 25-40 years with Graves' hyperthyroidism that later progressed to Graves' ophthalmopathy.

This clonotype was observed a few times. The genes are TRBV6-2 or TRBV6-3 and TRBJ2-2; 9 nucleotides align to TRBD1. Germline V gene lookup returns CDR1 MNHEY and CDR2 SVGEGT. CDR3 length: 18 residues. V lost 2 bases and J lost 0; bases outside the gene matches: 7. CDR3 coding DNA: TGTGCCAGCAGTTACCAACCCACAGGGGGCGCGAACACCGGGGAGCTGTTTTTT. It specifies CASSYQPTGGANTGELFF.

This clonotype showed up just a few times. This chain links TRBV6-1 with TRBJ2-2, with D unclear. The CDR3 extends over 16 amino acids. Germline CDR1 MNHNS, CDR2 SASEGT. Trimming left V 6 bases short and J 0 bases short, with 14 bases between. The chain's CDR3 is CASSRNRVSNTGELFF. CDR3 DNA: TGTGCCAGCAGCCGGAATAGGGTTTCGAACACCGGGGAGCTGTTTTTT.

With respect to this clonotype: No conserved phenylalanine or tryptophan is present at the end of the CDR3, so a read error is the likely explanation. The CDR3 sequence: CASSLNRDTEAFL. For the CDR3, the DNA is TGTGCCAGCAGCCTAAACAGGGACACTGAAGCTTTCCTT. The rearrangement uses TRBV11-2 and TRBJ1-1; TRBD1 might be the D (6 bases). CDR1 SGHAT and CDR2 FQNNGV come from the germline V gene. Trimming pared 5 bases from V and 3 bases from J, leaving 10 bases between. The CDR3 contains 13 residues.

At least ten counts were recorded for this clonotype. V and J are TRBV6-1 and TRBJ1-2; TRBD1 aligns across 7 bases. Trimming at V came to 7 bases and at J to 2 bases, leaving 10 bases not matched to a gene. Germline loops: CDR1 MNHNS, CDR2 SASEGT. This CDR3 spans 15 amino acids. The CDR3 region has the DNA TGTGCCAGCATTCCACAGGGGCCGGGGAACTATGGCTACACCTTC. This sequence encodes CASIPQGPGNYGYTF.

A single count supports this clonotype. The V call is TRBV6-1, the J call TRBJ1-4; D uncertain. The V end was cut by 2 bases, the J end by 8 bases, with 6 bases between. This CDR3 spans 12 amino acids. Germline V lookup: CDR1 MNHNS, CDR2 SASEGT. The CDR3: CASSEKGEKLFF. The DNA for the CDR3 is TGTGCCAGCAGTGAAAAAGGGGAAAAACTGTTTTTT.

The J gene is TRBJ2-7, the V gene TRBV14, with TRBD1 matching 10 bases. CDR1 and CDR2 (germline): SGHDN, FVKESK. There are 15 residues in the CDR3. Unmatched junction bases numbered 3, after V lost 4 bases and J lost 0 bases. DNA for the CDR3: TGTGCCAGCAGCCGATGGACAGGGGGCTCCTACGAGCAGTACTTC. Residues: CASSRWTGGSYEQYF.

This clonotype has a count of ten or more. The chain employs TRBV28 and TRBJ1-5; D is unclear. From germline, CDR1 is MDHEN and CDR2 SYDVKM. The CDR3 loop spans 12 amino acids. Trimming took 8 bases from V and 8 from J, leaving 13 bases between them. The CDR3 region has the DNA TGTGCCAGCCATACATCAGAGGAGCCCCAGCATTTT. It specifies CASHTSEEPQHF.

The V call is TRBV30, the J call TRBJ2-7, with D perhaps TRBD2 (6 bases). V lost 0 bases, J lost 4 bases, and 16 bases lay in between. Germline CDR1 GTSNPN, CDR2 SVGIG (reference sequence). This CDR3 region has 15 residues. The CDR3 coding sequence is TGTGCCTGGAGTGTAAGTTGGGGACTTATATACGAGCAGTACTTC. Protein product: CAWSVSWGLIYEQYF.